Sequencing of this T cell receptor (beta chain) was carried out in a study of T cell responses to AZD1222 COVID-19 vaccine. Findings and caveats of the study: It should be noted that donors were predominantly white British and more often female, and clonal diversity was possibly underestimated. Repertoire samples came only from after the peak T cell response. Close to half of spike-specific TCRs reportedly recognize unmutated variant regions. Researchers report vaccine-associated CD4 TCRs spanning spike, with dominance at 160-218 and 743-854.

Comment on this clone: The target antigen is unknown.

Sequencing used immunoSEQ multiplex PCR; TCRdb keeps in-frame clones, though not all of them. Of some 150,000 clones in the sample, about 93% are singletons; the top ten hold around 2.8%. The V and J ends lost 3 bases and 4 bases, in that order; junction bases with no gene match: 3. CDR1 and CDR2 (germline): LNHDA, SQIVND (reference sequence). The CDR3 has 15 amino acids. This rearrangement joins TRBV19 to TRBJ1-2, with 12 bases fitting TRBD1. This TCR was sampled from an adult in good health. The input for sequencing was peripheral blood, taken on day 0 of MenACWY control vaccination. CDR3 protein: CASSIGTGGLYGYTF. The CDR3 DNA reads as TGTGCCAGTAGTATCGGGACAGGGGGCCTCTATGGCTACACCTTC.